The T cell receptor (beta chain) under discussion was sequenced for a study of T cells in Graves' hyperthyroidism and ophthalmopathy. Amplification yielded TCR beta CDR3 regions, with RNA transcripts as the source. During a first-round RT-PCR of the TCR CDR3, the HTBI primer set was used. One entry per CDR3 protein, called by TCRdb with MiXCR from the multiplex PCR reads. The sample lists about 610,000 distinct CDR3 sequences; more than 15% were seen once. This clonotype was detected many times. Clinical symptoms, serum thyroxine and TRAb, thyroid ultrasound and orbital computed tomography were used for the diagnoses. This CDR3 contains 15 residues. Trimming removed 2 bases from V and 1 base from J, with 9 bases in between.

The chain combines TRBV12-3 or TRBV12-4 with TRBJ2-1; weak D call: TRBD1 (5 bases). This sequence originates from a woman aged 40 to 55 with Graves' ophthalmopathy. Material for sequencing was blood. The CDR3 sequence: CASSLWQGSYNEQFF. CDR3 coding DNA: TGTGCCAGCAGTTTATGGCAGGGTTCCTACAATGAGCAGTTCTTC.